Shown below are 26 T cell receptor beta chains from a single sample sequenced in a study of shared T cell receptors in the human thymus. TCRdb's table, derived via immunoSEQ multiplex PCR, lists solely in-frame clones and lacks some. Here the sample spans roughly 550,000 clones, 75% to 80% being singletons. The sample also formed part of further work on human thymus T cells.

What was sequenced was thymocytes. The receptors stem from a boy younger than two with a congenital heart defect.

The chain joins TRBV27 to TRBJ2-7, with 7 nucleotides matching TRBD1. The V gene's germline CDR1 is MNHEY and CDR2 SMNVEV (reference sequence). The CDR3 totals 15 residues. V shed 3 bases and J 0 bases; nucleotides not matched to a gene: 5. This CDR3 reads CASSFSGQHSYEQYF. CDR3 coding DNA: TGTGCCAGCAGTTTCTCGGGACAGCACTCCTACGAGCAGTACTTC.

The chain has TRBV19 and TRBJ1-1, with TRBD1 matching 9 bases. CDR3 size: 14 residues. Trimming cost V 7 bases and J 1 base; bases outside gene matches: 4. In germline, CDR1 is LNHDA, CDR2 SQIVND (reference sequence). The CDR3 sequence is CASTLTGGNTEAFF. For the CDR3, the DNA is TGTGCCAGTACCCTGACAGGGGGGAACACTGAAGCTTTCTTT.

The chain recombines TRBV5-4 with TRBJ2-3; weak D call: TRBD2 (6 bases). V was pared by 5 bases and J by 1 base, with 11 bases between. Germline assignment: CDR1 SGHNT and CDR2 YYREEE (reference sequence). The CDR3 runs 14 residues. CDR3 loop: CASRGGPGTDTQYF. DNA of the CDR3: TGTGCCAGCAGGGGAGGACCCGGCACAGATACGCAGTATTTT. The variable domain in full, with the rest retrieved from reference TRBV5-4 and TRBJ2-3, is ETGVTQSPTHLIKTRGQQVTLRCSSQSGHNTVSWYQQALGQGPQFIFQYYREEENGRGNFPPRFSGLQFPNYSSELNVNALELDDSALYLCASRGGPGTDTQYFGPGTRLTVL.

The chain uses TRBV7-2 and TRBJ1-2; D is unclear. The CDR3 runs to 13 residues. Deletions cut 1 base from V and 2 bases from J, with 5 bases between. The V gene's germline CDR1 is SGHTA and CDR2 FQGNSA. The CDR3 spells CASSLDSNYGYTF. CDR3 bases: TGTGCCAGCAGCTTAGACTCCAACTATGGCTACACCTTC.

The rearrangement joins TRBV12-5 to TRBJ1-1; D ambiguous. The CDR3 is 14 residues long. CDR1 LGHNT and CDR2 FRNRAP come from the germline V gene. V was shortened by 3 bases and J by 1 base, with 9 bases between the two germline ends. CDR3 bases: TGTGCTAGTGGTTTCGAGGGTCGGAACACTGAAGCTTTCTTT. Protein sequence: CASGFEGRNTEAFF.

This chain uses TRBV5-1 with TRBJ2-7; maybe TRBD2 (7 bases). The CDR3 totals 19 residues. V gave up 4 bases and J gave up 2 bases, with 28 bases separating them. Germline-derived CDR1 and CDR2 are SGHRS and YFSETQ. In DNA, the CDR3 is TGCGCCAGCAGCGAGGGGGGCGGGAGATCCCACCTTAATACCTACGAGCAGTACTTC. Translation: CASSEGGGRSHLNTYEQYF.

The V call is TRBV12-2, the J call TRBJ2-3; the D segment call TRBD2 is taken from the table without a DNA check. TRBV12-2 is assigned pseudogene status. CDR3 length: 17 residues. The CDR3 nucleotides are TGTGCAAGTCGCCCGCCAGCGGGAGGGCCTAATAGTGGCACGCAGTATTTT. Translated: CASRPPAGGPNSGTQYF.

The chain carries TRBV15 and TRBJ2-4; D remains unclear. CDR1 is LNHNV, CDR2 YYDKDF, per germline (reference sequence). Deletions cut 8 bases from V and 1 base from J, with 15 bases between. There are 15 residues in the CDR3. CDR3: CATCESSGAKNIQYF. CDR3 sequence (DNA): TGTGCCACCTGTGAATCGTCCGGTGCCAAAAACATTCAGTACTTC.

The CDR3 DNA reads as TGTGCCAGCAGTAATCCTCAGGGGCTAGAGACCCAGTACTTC. Amino acid sequence: CASSNPQGLETQYF. The V gene is TRBV25-1, the J gene TRBJ2-5, with a tentative D call TRBD1 (6 bases). The CDR3 consists of 14 residues. V shed 5 bases and J shed 4 bases, with 14 bases lying between them. Per germline, CDR1 MGHDK and CDR2 SYGVNS.

Here the CDR3 DNA reads TGTGCCAGCACTATCGGGGAGGGATCCTACGAGCAGTACTTC. Amino acid sequence: CASTIGEGSYEQYF. This chain links TRBV6-5 with TRBJ2-7; 7 bases are a match to TRBD2. CDR3 size: 14 residues. V lost 7 bases to trimming and J lost 1 base; unmatched junction nucleotides: 7. Germline CDR1 MNHEY, CDR2 SVGAGI.

CDR3 in DNA: TGCGCCAGCAGCCTAGATGGACTAATTCGCAATGAGCAGTTCTTC. Its protein is CASSLDGLIRNEQFF. The chain uses TRBV10-2 and TRBJ2-1; maybe TRBD2 (6 bases). V was shortened by 6 bases and J by 6 bases, with 18 bases between the two germline ends. This CDR3 contains 15 residues. CDR1 is WSHSY and CDR2 is SAAADI in the germline V gene.

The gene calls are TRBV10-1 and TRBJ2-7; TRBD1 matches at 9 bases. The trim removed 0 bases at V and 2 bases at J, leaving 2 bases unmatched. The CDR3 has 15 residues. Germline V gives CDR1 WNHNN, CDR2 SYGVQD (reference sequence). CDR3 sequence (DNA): TGCGCCAGCAGTGAGTCCGGGACAGGGACCTACGAGCAGTACTTC. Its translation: CASSESGTGTYEQYF.

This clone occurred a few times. The CDR3 reads CASSIGTGAGNQPQHF. In DNA form, the CDR3 reads TGTGCCAGTAGTATAGGGACAGGGGCCGGCAATCAGCCCCAGCATTTT. This chain links TRBV19 with TRBJ1-5; the match to TRBD1 covers 9 bases. Looked up from germline, CDR1 is LNHDA and CDR2 is SQIVND (reference sequence). The CDR3 consists of 16 residues. The ends lost 1 base at V and 2 bases at J; junction bases unmatched: 3.

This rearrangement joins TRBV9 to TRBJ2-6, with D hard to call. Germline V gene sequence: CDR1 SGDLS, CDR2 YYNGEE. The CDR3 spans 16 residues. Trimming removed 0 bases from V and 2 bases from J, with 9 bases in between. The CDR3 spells CASSVDSWAGANVLTF. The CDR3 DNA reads TGTGCCAGCAGCGTAGATAGCTGGGCTGGGGCCAACGTCCTGACTTTC.

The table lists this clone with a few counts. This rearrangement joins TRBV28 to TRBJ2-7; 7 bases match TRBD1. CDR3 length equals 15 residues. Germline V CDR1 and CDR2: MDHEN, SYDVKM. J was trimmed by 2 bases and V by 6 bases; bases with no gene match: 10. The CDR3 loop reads CASRQNRGPTYEQYF. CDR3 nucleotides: TGTGCCAGCAGGCAAAACAGGGGCCCAACCTACGAGCAGTACTTC.

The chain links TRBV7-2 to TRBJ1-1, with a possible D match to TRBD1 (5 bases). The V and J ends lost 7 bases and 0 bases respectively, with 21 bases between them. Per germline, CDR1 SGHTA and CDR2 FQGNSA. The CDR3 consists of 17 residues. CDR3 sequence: CASTETQGGGMNTEAFF. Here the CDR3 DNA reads TGTGCCAGCACCGAAACCCAGGGTGGGGGGATGAACACTGAAGCTTTCTTT. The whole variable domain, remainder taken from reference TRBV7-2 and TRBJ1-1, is GAGVSQSPSNKVTEKGKDVELRCDPISGHTALYWYRQSLGQGLEFLIYFQGNSAPDKSGLPSDRFSAERTGGSVSTLTIQRTQQEDSAVYLCASTETQGGGMNTEAFFGQGTRLTVV.

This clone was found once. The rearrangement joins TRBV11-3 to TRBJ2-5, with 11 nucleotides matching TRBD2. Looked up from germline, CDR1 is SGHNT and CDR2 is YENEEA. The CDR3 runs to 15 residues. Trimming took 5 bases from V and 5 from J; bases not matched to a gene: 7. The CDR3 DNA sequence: TGTGCCAGCAGCCGTAGCGGGAGGGCCGTGGAGACCCAGTACTTC. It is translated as CASSRSGRAVETQYF.

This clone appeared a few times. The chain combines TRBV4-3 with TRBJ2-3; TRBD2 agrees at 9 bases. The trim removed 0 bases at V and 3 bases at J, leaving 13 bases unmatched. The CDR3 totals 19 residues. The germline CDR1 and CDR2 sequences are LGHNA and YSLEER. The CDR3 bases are TGCGCCAGCAGCCAAGAGCCCTGGGTAGCGGGAGTTAGAACAGATACGCAGTATTTT. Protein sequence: CASSQEPWVAGVRTDTQYF.

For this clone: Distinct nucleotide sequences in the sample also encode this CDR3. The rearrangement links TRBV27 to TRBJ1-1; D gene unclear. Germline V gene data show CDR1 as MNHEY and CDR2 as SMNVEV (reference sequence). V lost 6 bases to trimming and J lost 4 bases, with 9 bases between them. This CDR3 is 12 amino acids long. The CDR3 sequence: CASSPRGTEAFF. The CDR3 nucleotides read TGTGCCAGCAGCCCCCGGGGCACTGAAGCTTTCTTT.

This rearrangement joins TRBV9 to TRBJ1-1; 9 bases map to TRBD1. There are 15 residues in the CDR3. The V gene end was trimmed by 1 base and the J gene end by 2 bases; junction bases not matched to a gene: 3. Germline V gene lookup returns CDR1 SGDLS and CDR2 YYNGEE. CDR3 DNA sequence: TGTGCCAGCAGCGTACGGGACAGGGCAAACACTGAAGCTTTCTTT. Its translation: CASSVRDRANTEAFF.

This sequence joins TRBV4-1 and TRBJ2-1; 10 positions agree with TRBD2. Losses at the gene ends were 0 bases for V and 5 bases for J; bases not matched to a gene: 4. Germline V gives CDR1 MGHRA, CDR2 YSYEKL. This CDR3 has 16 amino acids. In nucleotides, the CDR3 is TGCGCCAGCAGCCAAGAGCCAGCGGGAGGGAACAATGAGCAGTTCTTC. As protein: CASSQEPAGGNNEQFF.

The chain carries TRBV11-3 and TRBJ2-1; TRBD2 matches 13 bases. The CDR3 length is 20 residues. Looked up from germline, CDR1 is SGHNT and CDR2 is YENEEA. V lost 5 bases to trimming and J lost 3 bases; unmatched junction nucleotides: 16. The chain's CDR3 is CASSQPRGLAGEMYYNEQFF. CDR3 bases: TGTGCCAGCAGCCAACCACGCGGACTAGCGGGAGAGATGTACTACAATGAGCAGTTCTTC. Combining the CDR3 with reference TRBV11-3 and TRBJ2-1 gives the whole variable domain EAGVVQSPRYKIIEKKQPVAFWCNPISGHNTLYWYLQNLGQGPELLIRYENEEAVDDSQLPKDRFSAERLKGVDSTLKIQPAELGDSAVYLCASSQPRGLAGEMYYNEQFFGPGTRLTVL.

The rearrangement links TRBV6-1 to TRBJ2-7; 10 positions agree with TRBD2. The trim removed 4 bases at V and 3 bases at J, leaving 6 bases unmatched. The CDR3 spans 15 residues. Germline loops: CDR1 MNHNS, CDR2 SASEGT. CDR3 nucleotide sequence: TGTGCCAGCAGTGGCGGACTAGCGGAGCACTACGAGCAGTACTTC. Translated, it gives CASSGGLAEHYEQYF.

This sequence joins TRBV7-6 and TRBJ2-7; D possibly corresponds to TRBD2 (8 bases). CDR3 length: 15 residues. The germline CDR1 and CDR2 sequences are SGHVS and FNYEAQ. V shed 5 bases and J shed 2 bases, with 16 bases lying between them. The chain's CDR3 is CASSVGRDSPYEQYF. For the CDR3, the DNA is TGTGCCAGCAGCGTCGGGAGGGACAGTCCCTACGAGCAGTACTTC.

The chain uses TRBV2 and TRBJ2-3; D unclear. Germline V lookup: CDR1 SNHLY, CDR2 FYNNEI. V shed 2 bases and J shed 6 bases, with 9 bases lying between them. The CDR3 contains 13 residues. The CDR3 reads CASSEPNIDTQYF. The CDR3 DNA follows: TGTGCCAGCAGTGAACCGAACATCGATACGCAGTATTTT. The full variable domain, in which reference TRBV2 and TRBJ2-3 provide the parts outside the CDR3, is EPEVTQTPSHQVTQMGQEVILRCVPISNHLYFYWYRQILGQKVEFLVSFYNNEISEKSEIFDDQFSVERPDGSNFTLKIRSTKLEDSAMYFCASSEPNIDTQYFGPGTRLTVL.

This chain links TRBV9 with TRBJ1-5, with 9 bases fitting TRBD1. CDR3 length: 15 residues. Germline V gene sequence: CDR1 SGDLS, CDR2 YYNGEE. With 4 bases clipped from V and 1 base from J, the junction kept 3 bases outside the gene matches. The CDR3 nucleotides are TGTGCCAGCAGCCAAGGGACAGGGAGCAATCAGCCCCAGCATTTT. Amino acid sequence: CASSQGTGSNQPQHF.